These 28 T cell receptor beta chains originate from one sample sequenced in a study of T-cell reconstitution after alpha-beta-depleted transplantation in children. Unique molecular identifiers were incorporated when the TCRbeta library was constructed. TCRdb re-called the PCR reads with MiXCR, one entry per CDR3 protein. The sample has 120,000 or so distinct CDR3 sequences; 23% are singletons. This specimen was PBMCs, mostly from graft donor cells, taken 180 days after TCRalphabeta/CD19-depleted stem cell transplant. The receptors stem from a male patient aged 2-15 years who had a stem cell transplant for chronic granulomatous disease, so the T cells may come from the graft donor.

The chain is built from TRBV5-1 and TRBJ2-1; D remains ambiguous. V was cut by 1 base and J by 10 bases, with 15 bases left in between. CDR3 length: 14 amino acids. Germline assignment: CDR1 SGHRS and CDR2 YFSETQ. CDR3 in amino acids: CASSLSTLVREQFF. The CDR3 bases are TGCGCCAGCAGCTTGTCAACCTTAGTACGAGAGCAGTTCTTC.

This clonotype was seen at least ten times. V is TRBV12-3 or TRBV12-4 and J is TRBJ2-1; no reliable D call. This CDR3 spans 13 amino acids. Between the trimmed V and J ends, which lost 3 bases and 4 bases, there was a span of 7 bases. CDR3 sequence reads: CASSFWGYNEQFF. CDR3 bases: TGTGCCAGCAGTTTTTGGGGTTACAATGAGCAGTTCTTC.

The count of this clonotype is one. The CDR3 DNA sequence: TGTGCCAGCAGCGCATCCGGGAACAAAAAGGGATACGAGCAGTACTTC. Encoded protein: CASSASGNKKGYEQYF. V gene TRBV7-2 combines with J gene TRBJ2-7, with a weak D call TRBD2 (5 bases). Trimming pared 5 bases from V and 4 bases from J, leaving 21 bases between. CDR1 is SGHTA and CDR2 is FQGNSA in the germline V gene. This CDR3 comprises 16 residues.

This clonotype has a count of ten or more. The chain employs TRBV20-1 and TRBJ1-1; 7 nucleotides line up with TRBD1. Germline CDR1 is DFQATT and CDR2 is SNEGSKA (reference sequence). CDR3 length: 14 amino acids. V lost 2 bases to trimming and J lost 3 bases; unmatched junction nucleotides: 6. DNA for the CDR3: TGCAGTGCTAGACTTAACAGGGGACACACTGAAGCTTTCTTT. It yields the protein CSARLNRGHTEAFF.

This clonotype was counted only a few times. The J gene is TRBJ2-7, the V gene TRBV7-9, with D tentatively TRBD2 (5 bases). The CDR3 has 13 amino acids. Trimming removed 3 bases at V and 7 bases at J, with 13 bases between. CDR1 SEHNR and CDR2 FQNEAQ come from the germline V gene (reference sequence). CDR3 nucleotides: TGTGCCAGCAGCTTCGGGGATATGAGGGAGCAGTACTTC. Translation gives CASSFGDMREQYF.

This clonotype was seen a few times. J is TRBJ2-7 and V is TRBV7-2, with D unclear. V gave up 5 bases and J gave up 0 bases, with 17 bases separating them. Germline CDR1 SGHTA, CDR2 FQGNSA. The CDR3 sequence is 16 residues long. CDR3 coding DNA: TGTGCCAGCAGCCCCAGGTGGCACGGCTTCTCCTACGAGCAGTACTTC. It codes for CASSPRWHGFSYEQYF.

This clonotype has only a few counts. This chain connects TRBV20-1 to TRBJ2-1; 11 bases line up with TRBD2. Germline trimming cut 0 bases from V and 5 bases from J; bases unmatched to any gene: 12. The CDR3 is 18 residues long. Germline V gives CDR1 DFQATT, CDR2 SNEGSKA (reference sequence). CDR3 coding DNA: TGCAGTGCTAGAGATATAACTAGACTAGCGGGAAGCGACAATGAGCAGTTCTTC. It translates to CSARDITRLAGSDNEQFF.

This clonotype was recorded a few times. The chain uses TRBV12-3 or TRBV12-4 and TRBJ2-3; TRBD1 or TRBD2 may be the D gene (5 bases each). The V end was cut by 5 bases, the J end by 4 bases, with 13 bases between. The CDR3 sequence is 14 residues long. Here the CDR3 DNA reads TGTGCCAGCAGTGCCGATCAGGGAGCAGATACGCAGTATTTT. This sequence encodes CASSADQGADTQYF.

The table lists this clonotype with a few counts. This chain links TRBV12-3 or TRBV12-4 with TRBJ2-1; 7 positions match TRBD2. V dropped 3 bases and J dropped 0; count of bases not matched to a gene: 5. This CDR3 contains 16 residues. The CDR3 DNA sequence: TGTGCCAGCAGTTTTTCGGGAGGAAGCTCCTACAATGAGCAGTTCTTC. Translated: CASSFSGGSSYNEQFF.

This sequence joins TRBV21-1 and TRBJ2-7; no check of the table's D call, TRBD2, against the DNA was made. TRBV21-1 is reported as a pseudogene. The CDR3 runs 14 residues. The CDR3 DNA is TGTGCCAGCAGCGAGGGAGGGCCGGGTTACGAGCAGTACTTC. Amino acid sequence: CASSEGGPGYEQYF.

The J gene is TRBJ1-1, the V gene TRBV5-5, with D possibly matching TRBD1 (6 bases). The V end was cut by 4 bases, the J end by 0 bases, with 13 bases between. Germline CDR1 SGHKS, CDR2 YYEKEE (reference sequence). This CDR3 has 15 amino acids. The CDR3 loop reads CASSLQDSVNTEAFF. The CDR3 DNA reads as TGTGCCAGCAGCCTACAGGACAGTGTGAACACTGAAGCTTTCTTT.

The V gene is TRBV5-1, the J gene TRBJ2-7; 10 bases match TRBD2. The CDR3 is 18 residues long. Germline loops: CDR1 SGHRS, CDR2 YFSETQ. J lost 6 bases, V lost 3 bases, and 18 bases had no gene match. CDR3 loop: CASSSSGGLAGVFGEQYF. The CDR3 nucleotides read TGCGCCAGCAGCTCGTCTGGTGGTCTAGCGGGAGTTTTTGGCGAGCAGTACTTC.

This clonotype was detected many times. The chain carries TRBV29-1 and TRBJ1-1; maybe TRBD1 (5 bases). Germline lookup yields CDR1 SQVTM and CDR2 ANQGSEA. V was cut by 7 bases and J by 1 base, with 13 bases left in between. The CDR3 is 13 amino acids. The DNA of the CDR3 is TGCAGCGCCGGTGGGGGTCCGAACACTGAAGCTTTCTTT. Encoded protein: CSAGGGPNTEAFF.

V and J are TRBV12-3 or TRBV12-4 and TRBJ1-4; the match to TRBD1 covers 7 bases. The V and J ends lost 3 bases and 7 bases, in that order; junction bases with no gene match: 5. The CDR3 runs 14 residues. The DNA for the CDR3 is TGTGCCAGCAGTTTTGGGACAGTCGGTGAAAAACTGTTTTTT. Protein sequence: CASSFGTVGEKLFF.

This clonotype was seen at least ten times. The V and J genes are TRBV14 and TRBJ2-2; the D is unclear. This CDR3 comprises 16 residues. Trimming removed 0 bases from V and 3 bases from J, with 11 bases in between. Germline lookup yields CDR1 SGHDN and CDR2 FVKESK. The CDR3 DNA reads TGTGCCAGCAGCCAAGATTGGGGTGCGGACACCGGGGAGCTGTTTTTT. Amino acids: CASSQDWGADTGELFF.

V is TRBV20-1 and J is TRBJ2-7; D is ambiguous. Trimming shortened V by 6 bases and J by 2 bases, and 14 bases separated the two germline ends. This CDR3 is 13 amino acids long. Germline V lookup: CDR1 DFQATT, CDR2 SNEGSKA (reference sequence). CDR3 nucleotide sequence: TGCAGTGCACATTCATACGGAACCTACGAGCAGTACTTC. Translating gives CSAHSYGTYEQYF.

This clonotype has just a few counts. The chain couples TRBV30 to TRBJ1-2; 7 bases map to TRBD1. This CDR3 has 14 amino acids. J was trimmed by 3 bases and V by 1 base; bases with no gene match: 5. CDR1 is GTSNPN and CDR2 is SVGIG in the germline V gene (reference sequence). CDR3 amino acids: CAWSGDSFYYGYTF. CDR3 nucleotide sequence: TGTGCCTGGAGTGGGGACAGCTTCTACTATGGCTACACCTTC. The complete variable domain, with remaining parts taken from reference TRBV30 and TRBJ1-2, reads SQTIHQWPATLVQPVGSPLSLECTVEGTSNPNLYWYRQAAGRGLQLLFYSVGIGQISSEVPQNLSASRPQDRQFILSSKKLLLSDSGFYLCAWSGDSFYYGYTFGSGTRLTVV.

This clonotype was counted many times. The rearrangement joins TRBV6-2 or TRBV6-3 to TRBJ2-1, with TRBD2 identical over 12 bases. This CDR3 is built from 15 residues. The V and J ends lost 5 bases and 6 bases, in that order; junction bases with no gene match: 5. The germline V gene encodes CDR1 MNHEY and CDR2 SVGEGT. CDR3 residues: CASSQLAGGLNEQFF. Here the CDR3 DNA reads TGTGCCAGCAGTCAACTAGCGGGAGGCCTCAATGAGCAGTTCTTC.

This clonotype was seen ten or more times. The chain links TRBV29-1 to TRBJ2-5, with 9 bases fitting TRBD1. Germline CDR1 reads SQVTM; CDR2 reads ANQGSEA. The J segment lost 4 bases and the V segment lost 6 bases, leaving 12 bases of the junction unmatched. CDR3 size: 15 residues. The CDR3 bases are TGCAGCGTCATCACGACAGGGGGAGGGGGAGAGACCCAGTACTTC. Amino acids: CSVITTGGGGETQYF.

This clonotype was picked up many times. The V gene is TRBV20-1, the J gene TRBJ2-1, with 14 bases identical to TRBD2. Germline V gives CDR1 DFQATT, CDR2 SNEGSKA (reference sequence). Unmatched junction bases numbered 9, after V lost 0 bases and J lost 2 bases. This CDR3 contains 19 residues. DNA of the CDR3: TGCAGTGCTAGAGATCAAACCGGGACTAGCGGGAGCCCCTACAATGAGCAGTTCTTC. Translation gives CSARDQTGTSGSPYNEQFF.

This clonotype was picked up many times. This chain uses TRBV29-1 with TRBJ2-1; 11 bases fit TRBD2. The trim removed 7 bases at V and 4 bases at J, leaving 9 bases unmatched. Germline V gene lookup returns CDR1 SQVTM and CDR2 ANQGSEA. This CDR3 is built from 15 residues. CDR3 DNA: TGCAGCGGGAGACTAGCGGGACATCTGTACAATGAGCAGTTCTTC. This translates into CSGRLAGHLYNEQFF.

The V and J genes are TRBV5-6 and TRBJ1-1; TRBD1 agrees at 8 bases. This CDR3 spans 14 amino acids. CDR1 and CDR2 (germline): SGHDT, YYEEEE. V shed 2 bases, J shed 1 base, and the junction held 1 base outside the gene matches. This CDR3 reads CASSFDRGNTEAFF. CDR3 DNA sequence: TGTGCCAGCAGCTTCGACAGGGGGAACACTGAAGCTTTCTTT.

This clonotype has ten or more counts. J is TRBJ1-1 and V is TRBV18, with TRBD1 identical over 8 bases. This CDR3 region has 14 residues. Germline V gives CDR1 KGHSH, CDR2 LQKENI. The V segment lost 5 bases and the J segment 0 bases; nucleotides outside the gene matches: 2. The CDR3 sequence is CASSIRGLNTEAFF. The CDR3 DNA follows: TGTGCCAGCTCAATCAGGGGGCTGAACACTGAAGCTTTCTTT.

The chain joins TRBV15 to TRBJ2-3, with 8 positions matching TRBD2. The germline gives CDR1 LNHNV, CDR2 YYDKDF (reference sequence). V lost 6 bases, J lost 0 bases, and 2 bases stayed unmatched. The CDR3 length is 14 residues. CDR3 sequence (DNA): TGTGCCACCAGGCCTAGCGGGAGCACAGATACGCAGTATTTT. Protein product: CATRPSGSTDTQYF.

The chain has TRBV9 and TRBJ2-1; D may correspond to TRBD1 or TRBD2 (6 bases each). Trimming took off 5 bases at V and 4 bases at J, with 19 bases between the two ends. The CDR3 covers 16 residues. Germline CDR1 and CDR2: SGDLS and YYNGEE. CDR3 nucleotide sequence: TGTGCCAGCAGTCTTGGGGGCCGGGGGTTATACAATGAGCAGTTCTTC. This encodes CASSLGGRGLYNEQFF.

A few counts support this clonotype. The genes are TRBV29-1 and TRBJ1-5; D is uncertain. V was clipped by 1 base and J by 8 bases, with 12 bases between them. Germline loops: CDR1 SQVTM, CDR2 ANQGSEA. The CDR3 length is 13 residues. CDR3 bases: TGCAGCGTTGAAGGGACGGCCGGGAAGCCCCAGCATTTT. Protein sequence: CSVEGTAGKPQHF.

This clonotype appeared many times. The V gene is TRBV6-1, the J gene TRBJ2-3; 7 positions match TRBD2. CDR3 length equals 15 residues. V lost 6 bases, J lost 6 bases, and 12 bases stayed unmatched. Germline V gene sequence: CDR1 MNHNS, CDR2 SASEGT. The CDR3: CASSTSKAGSDTQYF. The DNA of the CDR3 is TGTGCCAGCAGCACGTCAAAAGCGGGATCTGATACGCAGTATTTT.

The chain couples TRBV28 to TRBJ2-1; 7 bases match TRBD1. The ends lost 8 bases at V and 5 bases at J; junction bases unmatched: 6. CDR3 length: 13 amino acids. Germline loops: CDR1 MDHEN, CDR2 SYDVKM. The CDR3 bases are TGTGCCAGCGAGAGAGGGGGCAACAATGAGCAGTTCTTC. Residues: CASERGGNNEQFF.